The 23 T cell receptor beta chains below were found in one sample sequenced in a study of T cells after yellow fever vaccination. TCRdb reanalysed the 5' RACE reads using MiXCR and keeps one entry per CDR3 protein. This table has about 350,000 distinct CDR3 sequences, roughly 4.3% appearing once. Sequenced material: PBMCs, taken 5 days after the yellow fever booster vaccination. The origin of the receptors is a man younger than 30 who received the YFV17D yellow fever vaccine.

This clonotype came up once. The genes are TRBV11-2 and TRBJ1-6; possibly TRBD1 for D (5 bases). V was cut by 4 bases and J by 14 bases, with 18 bases left in between. The germline V gene encodes CDR1 SGHAT and CDR2 FQNNGV. The CDR3 extends over 14 amino acids. The CDR3 region is CASSSRDRGSTLHF. In DNA form, the CDR3 reads TGTGCCAGCAGCTCCCGGGACCGAGGTTCGACCCTCCACTTT.

This chain uses TRBV7-8 with TRBJ1-1, with D hard to call. Per the germline V gene, CDR1 is SGHVS and CDR2 is FQNEAQ. The CDR3 is made up of 15 amino acids. V lost 3 bases and J lost 1, with 12 bases in between. The CDR3 sequence is CASSFTSTANTEAFF. The DNA for the CDR3 is TGTGCCAGCAGCTTTACGTCGACCGCGAACACTGAAGCTTTCTTT. Filled out from reference TRBV7-8 and TRBJ1-1, the complete variable domain reads GAGVSQSPRYKVAKRGQDVALRCDPISGHVSLFWYQQALGQGPEFLTYFQNEAQLDKSGLPSDRFFAERPEGSVSTLKIQRTQQEDSAVYLCASSFTSTANTEAFFGQGTRLTVV.

In its sample, this clonotype was seen many times. The CDR3 region has the DNA TGTGCCATTGGGAAACAGACAGGCTTGGGTAACCGGGAGCTGTTTTTT. This sequence encodes CAIGKQTGLGNRELFF. The V gene is TRBV19, the J gene TRBJ2-2; maybe TRBD1 (6 bases). CDR3 size: 16 residues. Germline loops: CDR1 LNHDA, CDR2 SQIVND (reference sequence). Trimming took off 10 bases at V and 9 bases at J, with 27 bases between the two ends.

The table lists this clonotype with a few counts. V gene TRBV28 combines with J gene TRBJ1-3; 8 nucleotides match TRBD1. Germline CDR1 and CDR2: MDHEN and SYDVKM. The CDR3 runs 12 residues. V was clipped by 8 bases and J by 5 bases; unmatched bases: 2. The CDR3 loop reads CASGTGRNTIYF. CDR3 sequence (DNA): TGTGCCAGCGGGACAGGCAGAAACACCATATATTTT.

This clonotype was found a few times. CDR3 in amino acids: CASSLGGRSVQETQYF. In nucleotides, the CDR3 is TGTGCCAGCAGCTTAGGGGGACGTTCAGTCCAAGAGACCCAGTACTTC. This sequence joins TRBV7-3 and TRBJ2-5; D possibly matches TRBD1 or TRBD2 (5 bases each). The CDR3 loop spans 16 amino acids. Deletions cut 2 bases from V and 1 base from J, with 14 bases between. Germline V gene data show CDR1 as SGHTA and CDR2 as FQGTGA.

The V call is TRBV7-8, the J call TRBJ2-5, with 10 bases identical to TRBD1. This CDR3 has 16 amino acids. The germline V gene encodes CDR1 SGHVS and CDR2 FQNEAQ. V was clipped by 1 base and J by 0 bases; unmatched bases: 2. The CDR3 loop is CASSLVGQGYQETQYF. The CDR3 DNA sequence: TGTGCCAGCAGCTTAGTGGGACAGGGGTACCAAGAGACCCAGTACTTC.

This chain connects TRBV6-5 to TRBJ2-1; 13 positions agree with TRBD2. CDR1 is MNHEY and CDR2 is SVGAGI in the germline V gene. The CDR3 is made up of 15 amino acids. The V segment lost 6 bases and the J segment 8 bases; nucleotides outside the gene matches: 7. For the CDR3, the DNA is TGTGCCAGCAGACAAACTAGCGGGGGGGCGGATGAGCAGTTCTTC. This translates into CASRQTSGGADEQFF.

This clonotype has a count of ten or more. V is TRBV12-3 or TRBV12-4 and J is TRBJ1-2, with 7 bases aligning to TRBD1. V dropped 5 bases and J dropped 6; count of bases not matched to a gene: 9. There are 14 residues in the CDR3. Here the CDR3 reads CASSPWTGDHGYTF. CDR3 coding DNA: TGTGCCAGCAGTCCGTGGACAGGCGACCATGGCTACACCTTC.

This clonotype appeared a few times. The J gene is TRBJ2-7, the V gene TRBV10-3, with 9 bases aligning to TRBD2. Germline V gene data show CDR1 as ENHRY and CDR2 as SYGVKD. The CDR3 is 13 amino acids. J lost 5 bases, V lost 10 bases, and 9 bases had no gene match. CDR3 region: CATAGGKPHEQYF. The CDR3 DNA reads as TGTGCCACGGCGGGGGGGAAGCCCCACGAGCAGTACTTC.

The chain has TRBV7-2 and TRBJ2-5; D unresolved. Germline V gene sequence: CDR1 SGHTA, CDR2 FQGNSA. The V end was cut by 1 base, the J end by 5 bases, with 11 bases between. This CDR3 is built from 14 residues. This CDR3 reads CASSLDSGFETQYF. Written as DNA, the CDR3 is TGTGCCAGCAGCTTAGATTCTGGGTTTGAGACCCAGTACTTC.

This clonotype was recorded at least ten times. This chain links TRBV7-3 with TRBJ2-1; TRBD1 aligns across 7 bases. Germline V lookup: CDR1 SGHTA, CDR2 FQGTGA. CDR3 length: 13 residues. The J segment lost 4 bases and the V segment lost 5 bases, leaving 2 bases of the junction unmatched. The CDR3 region has the DNA TGTGCCAGCAGCCGGGACAGTTACAATGAGCAGTTCTTC. Protein: CASSRDSYNEQFF.

V gene TRBV28 combines with J gene TRBJ1-2, with D possibly being TRBD1 (6 bases). The CDR3 consists of 12 residues. Trimming pared 4 bases from V and 8 bases from J, leaving 11 bases between. CDR1 MDHEN and CDR2 SYDVKM come from the germline V gene. For the CDR3, the DNA is TGTGCCAGCAGTTCACTCAGGGGAGGCTACACCTTC. This translates into CASSSLRGGYTF.

There are many counts of this clonotype. The chain joins TRBV20-1 to TRBJ1-5; TRBD1 matches at 9 bases. J gave up 1 base and V 1 base, and 11 bases lay outside the gene matches. The CDR3 is 18 amino acids. Germline-derived CDR1 and CDR2 are DFQATT and SNEGSKA (reference sequence). CDR3 sequence reads: CSARGPGQGIVSNQPQHF. CDR3 sequence (DNA): TGCAGTGCTAGAGGACCGGGACAGGGTATTGTGAGCAATCAGCCCCAGCATTTT.

This clonotype was counted between two and nine times. This rearrangement joins TRBV5-4 to TRBJ1-2; 9 nucleotides match TRBD1. Germline V gene lookup returns CDR1 SGHNT and CDR2 YYREEE (reference sequence). J lost 6 bases, V lost 4 bases, and 7 bases had no gene match. The CDR3 is 14 amino acids. The CDR3, as DNA: TGTGCCAGCAGCGAGGACAGGGGTATTGATGGCTACACCTTC. It yields the protein CASSEDRGIDGYTF.

J is TRBJ1-2 and V is TRBV11-2, with 12 bases fitting TRBD1. After removal of 5 bases from V and 8 bases from J, the junction contained 6 bases not matched to a gene. CDR1 and CDR2 from the germline V gene are SGHAT and FQNNGV. This CDR3 is 14 amino acids long. CDR3 protein: CASSGTGGWDGYTF. The CDR3 bases are TGTGCCAGCAGCGGGACAGGGGGCTGGGACGGCTACACCTTC.

This clonotype was picked up a small number of times. The chain uses TRBV29-1 and TRBJ2-2, with 8 positions matching TRBD2. Germline CDR1 and CDR2: SQVTM and ANQGSEA. V was pared by 1 base and J by 3 bases, with 7 bases of the junction left unmatched. The CDR3 loop spans 16 amino acids. CDR3 residues: CSVEAGERGYTGELFF. Written as DNA, the CDR3 is TGCAGCGTTGAAGCAGGGGAGCGGGGGTACACCGGGGAGCTGTTTTTT.

This clonotype was detected a few times. CDR3 in DNA: TGTGCCAGCAGACCCGGTGGGACGTTGGGGACCCAGTACTTC. This encodes CASRPGGTLGTQYF. The V and J genes are TRBV14 and TRBJ2-5; D possibly uses TRBD1 or TRBD2 (5 bases each). Per germline, CDR1 SGHDN and CDR2 FVKESK. The CDR3 length is 14 residues. The V end was cut by 6 bases, the J end by 7 bases, with 18 bases between.

The sample holds many counts of this clonotype. The chain is built from TRBV5-6 and TRBJ1-1, with a tentative D call TRBD1 (6 bases). The V gene lost 7 bases and the J gene lost 5 bases, with 24 bases spanning the gap. The CDR3 extends over 16 amino acids. CDR1 is SGHDT and CDR2 is YYEEEE in the germline V gene. The CDR3 DNA follows: TGTGCCAGCTCGAGTATGGGGGGCTCCCGGAGGACTGAAGCTTTCTTT. Protein product: CASSSMGGSRRTEAFF. Variable domain in full (rest from reference TRBV5-6 and TRBJ1-1): DAGVTQSPTHLIKTRGQQVTLRCSPKSGHDTVSWYQQALGQGPQFIFQYYEEEERQRGNFPDRFSGHQFPNYSSELNVNALLLGDSALYLCASSSMGGSRRTEAFFGQGTRLTVV.

There are many counts of this clonotype. The CDR3 spells CASSSRPRGVADTQYF. The DNA of the CDR3 is TGTGCCAGCAGCTCCCGTCCACGGGGGGTGGCGGATACGCAGTATTTT. This rearrangement joins TRBV7-9 to TRBJ2-3; TRBD2 matches at 7 bases. The V and J ends lost 4 bases and 6 bases, in that order; junction bases with no gene match: 13. Germline V lookup: CDR1 SEHNR, CDR2 FQNEAQ (reference sequence). The CDR3 sequence is 16 residues long.

In this sample, this clonotype turned up a few times. The chain links TRBV27 to TRBJ2-1; the D gene is possibly TRBD2 (5 bases). This CDR3 is built from 13 residues. Germline V gene lookup returns CDR1 MNHEY and CDR2 SMNVEV (reference sequence). Trimming stripped 6 bases from V and 7 bases from J, with 13 bases between. CDR3 protein: CASSRELRNEQFF. Here the CDR3 DNA reads TGTGCCAGCAGCCGGGAACTCAGAAATGAGCAGTTCTTC.

This chain joins TRBV7-2 and TRBJ1-6; no clear D. This CDR3 region has 14 residues. The germline gives CDR1 SGHTA, CDR2 FQGNSA. Trimming took 5 bases from V and 10 from J, leaving 15 bases between them. CDR3 sequence reads: CASSPSPEWSPLHF. The CDR3 DNA reads TGTGCCAGCAGCCCTTCGCCCGAGTGGTCACCCCTCCACTTT. The full variable domain, rest sourced from reference TRBV7-2 and TRBJ1-6, is GAGVSQSPSNKVTEKGKDVELRCDPISGHTALYWYRQSLGQGLEFLIYFQGNSAPDKSGLPSDRFSAERTGGSVSTLTIQRTQQEDSAVYLCASSPSPEWSPLHFGNGTRLTVT.

This chain uses TRBV12-3 or TRBV12-4 with TRBJ1-1, with D uncertain. The CDR3 is 11 amino acids. V was clipped by 7 bases and J by 3 bases, with 6 bases between them. CDR3 loop: CASTVDTEAFF. In DNA form, the CDR3 reads TGTGCCAGCACCGTGGACACTGAAGCTTTCTTT.

This clonotype came up many times. The chain couples TRBV4-3 to TRBJ2-7; the D gene could be TRBD1 or TRBD2 (5 bases each). Germline V gene data show CDR1 as LGHNA and CDR2 as YSLEER. Trimming removed 2 bases at V and 0 bases at J, with 11 bases between. The CDR3 contains 15 residues. CDR3 protein: CASSQSPGSSYEQYF. In nucleotides, the CDR3 is TGCGCCAGCAGCCAATCTCCAGGGAGCTCCTACGAGCAGTACTTC.